The sequence of this TCR beta chain was determined in a study of T cell responses to AZD1222 COVID-19 vaccine (dated by TCRdb to the early 2020s). About the study as a whole: Because spike-specific TCR depth and breadth did not differ between the two schedules, AZD1222 recipients who got a second dose at roughly 4 weeks were pooled with those who got a second dose at roughly 12 weeks. TCR sequencing was performed for roughly 250 trial participants, of whom about 210 were given two doses of AZD1222 and some 26 were given two doses of MenACWY control vaccine. Trial participants were enrolled by age into 18-55, 56-69 and 70-plus year subgroups, with approximately 150, 28 and 58 TCR-sequenced participants respectively. Results and caveats for the whole study, not just this receptor: No day 14 peak-response samples were available, so repertoires were characterized only after the peak T cell response. The 56-69-year group was small, and its depth increase did not reach significance, likely because of low power. Reportedly, close to half of the unique spike-specific TCRs recognized epitopes lying outside the regions that are mutated in the B.1.351 and B.1.1.7 variants. Participants were mostly white British and included more females than males, and it was suggested by the authors that clonal diversity may have been underestimated. A significant rise in spike-specific TCR breadth and depth was observed after two AZD1222 doses relative to day 0 and relative to MenACWY recipients. Conclusions about previously exposed vaccinees were limited because only a handful of AZD1222 recipients were SARS-CoV-2 seropositive at baseline. The whole spike protein was spanned by vaccine-associated CD4 TCRs, and dominant responses were seen in regions 160-218 and 743-854.

This clone has a single count. Its antigen has not been determined. Base qualities are not at hand, and no much larger clone is one base apart. The trim is 1 base for V and 4 bases for J, with a gap of 10 bases between the germline ends. Counted from cysteine to phenylalanine, this CDR3 has 15 amino acids. Only CDR3 DNA remains: 45 bases, in frame from the first base. The germline V gene (reference sequence) specifies LGHDT as CDR1 and YNNKEL as CDR2. The CDR3 regions of human TCRbeta chains were subjected to immunosequencing. On the study's bioinformatics: TCRs in the repertoires were matched against a reference library of SARS-CoV-2-specific TCRs that had been generated with the MIRA antigen-specificity platform. Breadth meant the fraction of unique TCRs that were SARS-CoV-2-associated, whereas depth meant the fraction of total T cells that were SARS-CoV-2-associated. Using the MIRA data, each spike-specific TCR was assigned both to the spike region to which the TCR was reactive and to a CD4 or CD8 class. Log10-transformed breadth and depth values were compared by one-way ANOVA with Sidak's multiple comparisons tests. As stored in TCRdb, this immuneACCESS dataset retains in-frame rearrangements with V and J assigned. A fraction of the clones does not appear; measured against another copy, unresolved V genes explain less than half of the discrepancy, and the remainder lacks a known reason. The V and J calls and clone size come from that table; D and trimming were worked out from the DNA. This sample has fewer than 120,000 clones in its table, and roughly four fifths of those were observed once. The top ten hold roughly 4.5% of the sample.

What the time point label conveys for this sample: baseline before first vaccination. The vaccinee samples were drawn from two UK trials, COV001 and COV002, one of which was a single-blind randomized controlled phase 2/3 trial testing AZD1222 (ChAdOx1 nCoV-19) in healthy adults. For TCRbeta chain sequencing, PBMC samples from trial participants were taken at day 0 and at day 28 after the second dose. Sample: peripheral blood, taken on day 0 of AZD1222 vaccination. Recombination joined TRBV3-1 (or the pseudogene TRBV3-2) with TRBJ2-2, with the D gene call left open. The receptor was derived from an adult in good health. This receptor carries the CDR3 CASSQGPHFTGELFF. The DNA sequence is given as TGTGCCAGCAGCCAAGGCCCACACTTCACCGGGGAGCTGTTTTTT.